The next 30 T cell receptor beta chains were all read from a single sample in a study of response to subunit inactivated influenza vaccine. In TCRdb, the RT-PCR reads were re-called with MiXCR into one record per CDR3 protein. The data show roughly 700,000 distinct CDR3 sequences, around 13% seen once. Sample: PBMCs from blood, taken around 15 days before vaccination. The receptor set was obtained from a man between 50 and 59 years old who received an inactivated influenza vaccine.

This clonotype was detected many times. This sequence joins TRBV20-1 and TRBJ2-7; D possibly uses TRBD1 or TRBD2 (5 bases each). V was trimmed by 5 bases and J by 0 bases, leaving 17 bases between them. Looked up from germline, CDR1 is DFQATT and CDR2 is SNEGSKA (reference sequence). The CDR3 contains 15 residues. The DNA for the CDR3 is TGCAGTGCTCAACCGGGACGGACGAACTCCTACGAGCAGTACTTC. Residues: CSAQPGRTNSYEQYF.

CDR3 in DNA: TGTGCCAGCAGCTCCGGAGGGGGGCTAGCGGGACCCTACGAGCAGTACTTC. Encoded protein: CASSSGGGLAGPYEQYF. The V call is TRBV7-8, the J call TRBJ2-7; 9 positions match TRBD2. Germline V CDR1 and CDR2: SGHVS, FQNEAQ. V dropped 4 bases and J dropped 2; count of bases not matched to a gene: 12. There are 17 residues in the CDR3.

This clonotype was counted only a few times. The CDR3 region is CATSESGEETQYF. In DNA form, the CDR3 reads TGTGCCACCAGTGAATCGGGGGAAGAGACCCAGTACTTC. V is TRBV24-1 and J is TRBJ2-5, with D maybe TRBD2 (6 bases). In germline, CDR1 is KGHDR, CDR2 SFDVKD. The CDR3 extends over 13 amino acids. Between the trimmed V and J ends, which lost 4 bases and 3 bases, there was a span of 8 bases.

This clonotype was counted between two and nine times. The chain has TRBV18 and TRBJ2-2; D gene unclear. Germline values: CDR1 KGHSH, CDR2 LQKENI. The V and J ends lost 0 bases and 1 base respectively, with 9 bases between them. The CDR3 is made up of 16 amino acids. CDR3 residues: CASSPPRPLNTGELFF. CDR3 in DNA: TGTGCCAGCTCACCACCGAGACCACTGAACACCGGGGAGCTGTTTTTT. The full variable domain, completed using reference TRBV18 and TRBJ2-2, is NAGVMQNPRHLVRRRGQEARLRCSPMKGHSHVYWYRQLPEEGLKFMVYLQKENIIDESGMPKERFSAEFPKEGPSILRIQQVVRGDSAAYFCASSPPRPLNTGELFFGEGSRLTVL.

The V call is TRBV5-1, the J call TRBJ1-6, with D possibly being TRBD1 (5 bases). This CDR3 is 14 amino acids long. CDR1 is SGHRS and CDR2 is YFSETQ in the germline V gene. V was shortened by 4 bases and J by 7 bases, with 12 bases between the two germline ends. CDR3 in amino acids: CASSPSGGNSPLHF. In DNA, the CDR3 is TGCGCCAGCAGCCCCTCGGGGGGAAATTCACCCCTCCACTTT.

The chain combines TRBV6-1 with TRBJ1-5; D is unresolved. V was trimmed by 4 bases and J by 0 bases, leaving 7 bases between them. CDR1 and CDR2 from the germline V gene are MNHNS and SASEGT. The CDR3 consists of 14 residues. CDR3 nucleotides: TGTGCCAGCAGTGTTATATATAGCAATCAGCCCCAGCATTTT. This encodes CASSVIYSNQPQHF.

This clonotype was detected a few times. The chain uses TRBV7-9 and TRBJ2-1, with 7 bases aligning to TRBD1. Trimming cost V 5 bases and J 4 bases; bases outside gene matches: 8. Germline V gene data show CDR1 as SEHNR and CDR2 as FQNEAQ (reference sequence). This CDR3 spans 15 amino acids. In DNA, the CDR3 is TGTGCCAGCAGCCTCAGGGGGACCCTTTACAATGAGCAGTTCTTC. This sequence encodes CASSLRGTLYNEQFF.

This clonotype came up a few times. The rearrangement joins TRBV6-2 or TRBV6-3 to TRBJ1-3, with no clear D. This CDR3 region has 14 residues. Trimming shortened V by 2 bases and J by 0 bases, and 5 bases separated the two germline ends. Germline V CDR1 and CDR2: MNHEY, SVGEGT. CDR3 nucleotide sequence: TGTGCCAGCAGTTACACAGTCTCTGGAAACACCATATATTTT. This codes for CASSYTVSGNTIYF.

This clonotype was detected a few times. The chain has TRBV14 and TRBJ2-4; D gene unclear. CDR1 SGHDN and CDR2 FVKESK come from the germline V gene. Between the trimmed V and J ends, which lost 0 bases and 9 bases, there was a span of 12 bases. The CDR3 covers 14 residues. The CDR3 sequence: CASSQEARSAIQYF. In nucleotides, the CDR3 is TGTGCCAGCAGCCAAGAGGCCAGGTCGGCCATTCAGTACTTC. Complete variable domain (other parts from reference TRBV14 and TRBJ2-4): EAGVTQFPSHSVIEKGQTVTLRCDPISGHDNLYWYRRVMGKEIKFLLHFVKESKQDESGMPNNRFLAERTGGTYSTLKVQPAELEDSGVYFCASSQEARSAIQYFGAGTRLSVL.

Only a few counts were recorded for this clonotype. The CDR3 reads CASSFMDNYGYTF. CDR3 DNA sequence: TGCGCCAGCAGCTTCATGGATAACTATGGCTACACCTTC. The rearrangement links TRBV5-1 to TRBJ1-2; D is unresolved. The length of the CDR3 is 13 residues. V was pared by 2 bases and J by 1 base, with 6 bases between. Per germline, CDR1 SGHRS and CDR2 YFSETQ.

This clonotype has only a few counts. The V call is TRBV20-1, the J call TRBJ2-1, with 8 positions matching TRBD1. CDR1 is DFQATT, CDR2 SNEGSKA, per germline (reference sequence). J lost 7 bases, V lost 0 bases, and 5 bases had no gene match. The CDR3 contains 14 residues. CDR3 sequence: CSARDLDRGNEQFF. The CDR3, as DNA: TGCAGTGCTAGAGATCTAGACAGGGGTAATGAGCAGTTCTTC.

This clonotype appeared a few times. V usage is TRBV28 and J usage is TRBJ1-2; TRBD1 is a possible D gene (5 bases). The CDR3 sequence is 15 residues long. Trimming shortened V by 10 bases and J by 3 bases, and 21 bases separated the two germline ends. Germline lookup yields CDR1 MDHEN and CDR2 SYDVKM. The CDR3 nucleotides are TGTGCCACCCTTACAGACGGGACCCGGGACTATGGCTACACCTTC. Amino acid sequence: CATLTDGTRDYGYTF.

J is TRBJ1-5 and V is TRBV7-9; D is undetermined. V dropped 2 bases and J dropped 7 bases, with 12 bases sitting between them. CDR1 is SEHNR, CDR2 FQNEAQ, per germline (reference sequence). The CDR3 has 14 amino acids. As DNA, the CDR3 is TGTGCCAGCAGCTTATCCGCAATAGGCCAGCCCCAGCATTTT. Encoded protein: CASSLSAIGQPQHF.

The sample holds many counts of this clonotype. This CDR3 is CASSWMGTEAFF. CDR3 DNA: TGTGCCAGCAGTTGGATGGGCACTGAAGCTTTCTTT. V usage is TRBV7-9 and J usage is TRBJ1-1; D gene unclear. The ends were cut back, 6 bases at V and 4 bases at J, with 9 bases in the middle. Germline V gene lookup returns CDR1 SEHNR and CDR2 FQNEAQ (reference sequence). The CDR3 is made up of 12 amino acids.

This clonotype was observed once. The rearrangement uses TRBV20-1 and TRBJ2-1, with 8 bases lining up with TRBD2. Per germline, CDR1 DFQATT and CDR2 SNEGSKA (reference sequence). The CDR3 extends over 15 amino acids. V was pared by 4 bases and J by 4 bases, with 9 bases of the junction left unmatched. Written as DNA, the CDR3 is TGCAGTGCTAAGAGGAGCGGGGGTACATACAATGAGCAGTTCTTC. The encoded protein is CSAKRSGGTYNEQFF.

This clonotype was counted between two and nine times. CDR3 loop: CASSSPVQLQYF. CDR3 nucleotide sequence: TGTGCCAGCAGCTCCCCCGTACAACTACAGTACTTC. The chain recombines TRBV7-2 with TRBJ2-7; D gene unclear. The CDR3 totals 12 residues. Trimming removed 4 bases from V and 10 bases from J, with 14 bases in between. Looked up from germline, CDR1 is SGHTA and CDR2 is FQGNSA.

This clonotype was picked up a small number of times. DNA of the CDR3: TGCAGTGCTAGAGATCCCAGGGGTGGAAACACCATATATTTT. Protein: CSARDPRGGNTIYF. The chain joins TRBV20-1 to TRBJ1-3; TRBD1 is a possible D gene (6 bases). CDR1 is DFQATT and CDR2 is SNEGSKA in the germline V gene (reference sequence). The V and J ends lost 0 bases and 3 bases respectively, with 9 bases between them. The CDR3 loop spans 14 amino acids.

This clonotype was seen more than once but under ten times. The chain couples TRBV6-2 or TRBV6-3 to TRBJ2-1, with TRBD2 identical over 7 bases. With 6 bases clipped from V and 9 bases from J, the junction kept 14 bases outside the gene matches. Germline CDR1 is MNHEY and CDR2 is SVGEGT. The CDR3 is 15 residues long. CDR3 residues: CASRISSGFGGEQFF. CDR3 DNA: TGTGCCAGCAGAATTTCTAGCGGCTTTGGGGGTGAGCAGTTCTTC.

The CDR3 DNA reads as TGTGCCAGCAGCTACTCCGGGAGGAGTACAGGGATGAACACTGAAGCTTTCTTT. This encodes CASSYSGRSTGMNTEAFF. V and J are TRBV5-6 and TRBJ1-1; possible D gene TRBD1, 6 bases. The CDR3 spans 18 residues. V was clipped by 3 bases and J by 0 bases, with 21 bases between them. Per germline, CDR1 SGHDT and CDR2 YYEEEE.

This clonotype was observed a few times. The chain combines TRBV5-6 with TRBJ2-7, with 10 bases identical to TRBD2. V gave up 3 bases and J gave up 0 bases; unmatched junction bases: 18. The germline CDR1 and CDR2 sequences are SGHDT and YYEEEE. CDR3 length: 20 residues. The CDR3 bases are TGTGCCAGCAGCTGGGGAGGTAGCGGGAGGAGTTGGATGCTCTCCTACGAGCAGTACTTC. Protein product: CASSWGGSGRSWMLSYEQYF.

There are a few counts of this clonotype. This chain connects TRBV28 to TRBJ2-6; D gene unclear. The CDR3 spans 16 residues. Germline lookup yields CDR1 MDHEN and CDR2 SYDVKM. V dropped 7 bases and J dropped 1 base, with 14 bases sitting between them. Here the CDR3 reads CASTPMTISGANVLTF. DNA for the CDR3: TGTGCCAGCACCCCTATGACAATTTCTGGGGCCAACGTCCTGACTTTC.

This CDR3 reads CASGLALVSYNEQFF. CDR3 DNA: TGTGCCAGCGGGCTAGCGCTAGTCTCCTACAATGAGCAGTTCTTC. The V call is TRBV28, the J call TRBJ2-1, with a weak D call TRBD2 (6 bases). The CDR3 covers 15 residues. Germline assignment: CDR1 MDHEN and CDR2 SYDVKM. V dropped 8 bases and J dropped 0 bases, with 14 bases sitting between them.

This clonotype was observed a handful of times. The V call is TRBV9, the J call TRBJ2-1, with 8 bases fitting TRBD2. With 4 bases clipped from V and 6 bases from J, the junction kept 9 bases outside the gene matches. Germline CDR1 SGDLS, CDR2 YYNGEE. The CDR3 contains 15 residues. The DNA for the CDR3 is TGTGCCAGCAGCCCTTTAGGACTAGCCTCCAATGAGCAGTTCTTC. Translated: CASSPLGLASNEQFF.

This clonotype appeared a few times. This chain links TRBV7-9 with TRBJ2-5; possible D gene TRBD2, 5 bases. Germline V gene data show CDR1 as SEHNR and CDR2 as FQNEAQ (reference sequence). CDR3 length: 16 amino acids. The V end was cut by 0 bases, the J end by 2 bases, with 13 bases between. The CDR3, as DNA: TGTGCCAGCAGCTTAGCTCTCGGACTCAAACAAGAGACCCAGTACTTC. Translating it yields CASSLALGLKQETQYF. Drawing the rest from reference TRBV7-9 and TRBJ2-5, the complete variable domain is DTGVSQNPRHKITKRGQNVTFRCDPISEHNRLYWYRQTLGQGPEFLTYFQNEAQLEKSRLLSDRFSAERPKGSFSTLEIQRTEQGDSAMYLCASSLALGLKQETQYFGPGTRLLVL.

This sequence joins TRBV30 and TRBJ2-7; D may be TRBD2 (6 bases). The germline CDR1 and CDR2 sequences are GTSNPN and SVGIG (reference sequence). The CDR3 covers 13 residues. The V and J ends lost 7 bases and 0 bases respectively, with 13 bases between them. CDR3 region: CAFRDGGSYEQYF. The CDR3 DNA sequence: TGTGCCTTCCGGGACGGGGGCTCCTACGAGCAGTACTTC.

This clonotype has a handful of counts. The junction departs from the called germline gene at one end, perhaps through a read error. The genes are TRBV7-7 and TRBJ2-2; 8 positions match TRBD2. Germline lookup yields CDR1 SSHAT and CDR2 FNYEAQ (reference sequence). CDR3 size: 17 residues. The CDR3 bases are TGTGCTAGCAGCTTGAATACGGGACTAGGGAGCACCGGGGAGCTGTTTTTT. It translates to CASSLNTGLGSTGELFF.

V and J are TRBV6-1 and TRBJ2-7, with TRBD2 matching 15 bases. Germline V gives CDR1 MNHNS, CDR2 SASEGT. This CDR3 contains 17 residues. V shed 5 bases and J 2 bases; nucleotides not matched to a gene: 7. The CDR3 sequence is CASSQGLAGGGPYEQYF. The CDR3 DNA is TGTGCCAGCAGTCAGGGACTAGCGGGAGGTGGTCCCTACGAGCAGTACTTC.

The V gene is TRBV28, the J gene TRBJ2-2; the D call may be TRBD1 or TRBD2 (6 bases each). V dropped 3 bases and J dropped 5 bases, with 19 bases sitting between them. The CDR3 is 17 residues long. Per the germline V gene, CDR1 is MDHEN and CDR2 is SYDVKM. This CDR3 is CASSFIGGGWRTGELFF. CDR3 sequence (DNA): TGTGCCAGCAGTTTTATCGGGGGCGGATGGAGGACCGGGGAGCTGTTTTTT. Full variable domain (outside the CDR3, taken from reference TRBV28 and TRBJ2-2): DVKVTQSSRYLVKRTGEKVFLECVQDMDHENMFWYRQDPGLGLRLIYFSYDVKMKEKGDIPEGYSVSREKKERFSLILESASTNQTSMYLCASSFIGGGWRTGELFFGEGSRLTVL.

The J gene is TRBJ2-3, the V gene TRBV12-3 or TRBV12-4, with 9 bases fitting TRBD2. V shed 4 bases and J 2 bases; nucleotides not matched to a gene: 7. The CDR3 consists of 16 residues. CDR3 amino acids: CASSSALAGLTDTQYF. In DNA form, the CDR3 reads TGTGCCAGCAGTTCCGCGCTAGCGGGGCTCACAGATACGCAGTATTTT.

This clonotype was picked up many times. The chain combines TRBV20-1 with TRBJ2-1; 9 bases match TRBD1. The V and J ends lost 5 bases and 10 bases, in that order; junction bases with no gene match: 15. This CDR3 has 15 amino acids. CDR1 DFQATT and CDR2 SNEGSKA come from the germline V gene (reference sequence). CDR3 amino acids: CSALTGTGRVGEQFF. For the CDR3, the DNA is TGCAGTGCTCTTACCGGGACAGGGAGAGTAGGGGAGCAGTTCTTC.